The 31 T cell receptor beta chains given below trace back to one sample, sequenced in a study of T cell repertoires in cytomegalovirus infection. What these receptors recognize is not known. One entry per CDR3 protein results from TCRdb running MiXCR on the reads. The sample consists of about 920,000 distinct CDR3 sequences, 25% to 40% of them appearing once. The material sequenced was cultured CD8+ T cells from PBMCs, taken from culture after CMV antigen stimulation. The receptors were gathered from a human donor in good health (CMV status not recorded). Some clones in this sample may be carry-over from other donors' samples.

This clonotype came up a few times. The chain combines TRBV9 with TRBJ2-3; D gene unclear. V lost 0 bases and J lost 1, with 9 bases in between. CDR3 size: 15 residues. Germline CDR1 and CDR2: SGDLS and YYNGEE. The CDR3 loop is CASSVGGGRTDTQYF. In DNA, the CDR3 is TGTGCCAGCAGCGTAGGTGGCGGACGCACAGATACGCAGTATTTT.

In this sample, this clonotype turned up many times. This chain joins TRBV7-6 and TRBJ2-1; 8 nucleotides match TRBD2. The CDR3 length is 19 residues. V dropped 5 bases and J dropped 4; count of bases not matched to a gene: 19. Germline V gene sequence: CDR1 SGHVS, CDR2 FNYEAQ. The CDR3 coding sequence is TGTGCCAGCAGCCACGCGGGGGGTGAACAGCTAAGGTTATACAATGAGCAGTTCTTC. It yields the protein CASSHAGGEQLRLYNEQFF.

The V and J genes are TRBV11-3 and TRBJ2-3; 9 bases fit TRBD2. J was trimmed by 3 bases and V by 5 bases; bases with no gene match: 9. This CDR3 comprises 16 residues. Germline V lookup: CDR1 SGHNT, CDR2 YENEEA. DNA for the CDR3: TGTGCCAGCAGCCTCCGGGGCGGGGGGGCAACAGATACGCAGTATTTT. Amino acids: CASSLRGGGATDTQYF.

The table lists this clonotype with many counts. The V call is TRBV7-9, the J call TRBJ2-3; 7 positions match TRBD1. Per the germline V gene, CDR1 is SEHNR and CDR2 is FQNEAQ (reference sequence). The CDR3 length is 16 residues. J lost 4 bases, V lost 1 base, and 8 bases had no gene match. Here the CDR3 DNA reads TGTGCCAGCAGCTTAGGATTAAGACAGGGTCCAGATACGCAGTATTTT. It specifies CASSLGLRQGPDTQYF.

In the case of this clonotype: Possible read error: a much larger clone is one base away. This sequence joins TRBV7-2 and TRBJ1-1; D is undetermined. There are 14 residues in the CDR3. V dropped 1 base and J dropped 1 base, with 7 bases sitting between them. Germline-derived CDR1 and CDR2 are SGHTA and FQGNSA. The CDR3 sequence is CASSLEMGNTEAFF. CDR3 bases: TGTGCCAGCAGCTTAGAAATGGGGAACACTGAAGCTTTCTTT.

This clonotype was recorded a few times. The chain combines TRBV6-2 or TRBV6-3 with TRBJ1-5; D ambiguous. This CDR3 region has 14 residues. Per the germline V gene, CDR1 is MNHEY and CDR2 is SVGEGT. V gave up 0 bases and J gave up 7 bases, with 10 bases separating them. This CDR3 is CASSYSGGMQPQHF. CDR3 nucleotide sequence: TGTGCCAGCAGTTACTCGGGAGGGATGCAGCCCCAGCATTTT.

The chain couples TRBV20-1 to TRBJ2-7, with D possibly TRBD1 on 5 matching bases. Trimming pared 4 bases from V and 3 bases from J, leaving 7 bases between. CDR3 length: 11 amino acids. The germline gives CDR1 DFQATT, CDR2 SNEGSKA (reference sequence). CDR3 residues: CSATTGYEQYF. Written as DNA, the CDR3 is TGCAGTGCTACTACAGGCTACGAGCAGTACTTC.

This chain links TRBV15 with TRBJ2-5; D remains ambiguous. CDR1 and CDR2 (germline): LNHNV, YYDKDF (reference sequence). The V end was cut by 5 bases, the J end by 0 bases, with 13 bases between. The CDR3 consists of 15 residues. CDR3 coding DNA: TGTGCCACCAGCTCCGATGAGAGAGACCAAGAGACCCAGTACTTC. Translated: CATSSDERDQETQYF.

A word on this clonotype: The junction departs from germline at one end; a sequencing error may be responsible. The chain joins TRBV7-6 to TRBJ2-2; the match to TRBD1 covers 8 bases. The CDR3 is 18 residues long. CDR1 and CDR2 from the germline V gene are SGHVS and FNYEAQ. The CDR3 is CVSSIRFRTGWDTGELFF. As DNA, the CDR3 is TGTGTCAGCAGCATCAGGTTCAGGACAGGGTGGGACACCGGGGAGCTGTTTTTT.

V usage is TRBV2 and J usage is TRBJ1-5, with 8 bases fitting TRBD1. The CDR3 covers 18 residues. Per the germline V gene, CDR1 is SNHLY and CDR2 is FYNNEI. V lost 3 bases and J lost 7; bases outside the gene matches: 17. CDR3 region: CASSDPGQVDFFGQPQHF. Here the CDR3 DNA reads TGTGCCAGCAGTGACCCGGGACAGGTAGATTTTTTCGGACAGCCCCAGCATTTT.

This clonotype has only a few counts. The gene calls are TRBV7-9 and TRBJ2-7, with D unclear. Between the trimmed V and J ends, which lost 4 bases and 0 bases, there was a span of 10 bases. The germline gives CDR1 SEHNR, CDR2 FQNEAQ (reference sequence). This CDR3 region has 14 residues. The DNA for the CDR3 is TGTGCCAGCAGCTCCCGGATTGGCTCCTACGAGCAGTACTTC. Translating gives CASSSRIGSYEQYF.

In its sample, this clonotype was seen a few times. V is TRBV7-6 and J is TRBJ1-2; D gene ambiguous. Germline V gene sequence: CDR1 SGHVS, CDR2 FNYEAQ. This CDR3 region has 13 residues. Trimming removed 6 bases at V and 4 bases at J, with 12 bases between. The CDR3 here is CASSRGPTYGYTF. The CDR3 bases are TGTGCCAGCAGTCGCGGACCGACCTATGGCTACACCTTC.

The chain combines TRBV5-6 with TRBJ2-7; D gene uncertain. Germline assignment: CDR1 SGHDT and CDR2 YYEEEE. Trimming cost V 4 bases and J 0 bases, with 17 bases left between them. CDR3 size: 16 residues. The CDR3 DNA reads TGTGCCAGCAGCGACAACGTAGAGGCAAGCTCCTACGAGCAGTACGTC. Encoded protein: CASSDNVEASSYEQYV.

The chain combines TRBV7-6 with TRBJ1-3, with unresolved D. Between the trimmed V and J ends, which lost 1 base and 0 bases, there was a span of 10 bases. Looked up from germline, CDR1 is SGHVS and CDR2 is FNYEAQ. The CDR3 sequence is 16 residues long. The chain's CDR3 is CASSLVIRSSGNTIYF. CDR3 DNA: TGTGCCAGCAGCTTAGTCATTCGGTCCTCTGGAAACACCATATATTTT.

This chain uses TRBV5-5 with TRBJ2-2; D gene ambiguous. Per the germline V gene, CDR1 is SGHKS and CDR2 is YYEKEE (reference sequence). The CDR3 is 16 residues long. Trimming left V 2 bases short and J 0 bases short, with 11 bases between. CDR3 sequence (DNA): TGTGCCAGCAGCTTCCCCGCAGAGGCGAACACCGGGGAGCTGTTTTTT. This sequence encodes CASSFPAEANTGELFF.

The rearrangement uses TRBV12-3 or TRBV12-4 and TRBJ1-2, with a weak D call TRBD1 (6 bases). There are 14 residues in the CDR3. V was trimmed by 5 bases and J by 3 bases, leaving 13 bases between them. The CDR3, as DNA: TGTGCCAGCAGTCTTCCAGGGGTTGACTATGGCTACACCTTC. Protein: CASSLPGVDYGYTF.

In this sample, this clonotype turned up a few times. This chain connects TRBV6-2 or TRBV6-3 to TRBJ2-5, with 7 bases identical to TRBD1. The V and J ends lost 2 bases and 5 bases, in that order; junction bases with no gene match: 14. Germline-derived CDR1 and CDR2 are MNHEY and SVGEGT. The CDR3 covers 17 residues. The CDR3 loop reads CASSYRPRGRPDETQYF. The DNA of the CDR3 is TGTGCCAGCAGTTACAGGCCTAGGGGGCGGCCGGACGAGACCCAGTACTTC.

V gene TRBV7-9 combines with J gene TRBJ2-1; D is unclear. The CDR3 extends over 15 amino acids. CDR1 is SEHNR, CDR2 FQNEAQ, per germline (reference sequence). Trimming removed 4 bases at V and 5 bases at J, with 15 bases between. CDR3 amino acids: CASSSPLSKDNEQFF. The DNA of the CDR3 is TGTGCCAGCAGCTCCCCCCTTTCAAAGGACAATGAGCAGTTCTTC.

In this sample, this clonotype turned up a few times. The V gene is TRBV12-3 or TRBV12-4, the J gene TRBJ2-2; D is ambiguous. This CDR3 is 14 amino acids long. Trimming removed 10 bases from V and 3 bases from J, with 15 bases in between. CDR3 nucleotides: TGTGCCAATCCCCCCGACGGATACACCGGGGAGCTGTTTTTT. As protein: CANPPDGYTGELFF.

V gene TRBV6-1 combines with J gene TRBJ2-2; D not certain. Trimming left V 10 bases short and J 1 base short, with 7 bases between. Germline V gene lookup returns CDR1 MNHNS and CDR2 SASEGT. The CDR3 covers 12 residues. Written as DNA, the CDR3 is TGTGCCACTCCACAGAACACCGGGGAGCTGTTTTTT. It encodes CATPQNTGELFF.

V usage is TRBV2 and J usage is TRBJ1-6; weak D call: TRBD1 (5 bases). V lost 2 bases and J lost 10, with 18 bases in between. Per germline, CDR1 SNHLY and CDR2 FYNNEI. The CDR3 loop spans 16 amino acids. The CDR3 nucleotides read TGTGCCAGCAGTGAATGGCAGGGATATCCTGTATCACCCCTCCACTTT. This translates into CASSEWQGYPVSPLHF.

CDR3 nucleotide sequence: TGTGCCAGCAGACTACAGGGGGAATCCTACAATGAGCAGTTCTTC. Encoded protein: CASRLQGESYNEQFF. The chain recombines TRBV2 with TRBJ2-1; 8 bases line up with TRBD1. In germline, CDR1 is SNHLY, CDR2 FYNNEI. The junction had 5 bases not matched to a gene; V was cut back by 6 bases and J by 1 base. The CDR3 runs 15 residues.

The gene calls are TRBV11-2 and TRBJ2-5; the match to TRBD1 covers 7 bases. Trimming at V came to 6 bases and at J to 4 bases, leaving 23 bases not matched to a gene. The germline CDR1 and CDR2 sequences are SGHAT and FQNNGV. The CDR3 runs to 19 residues. CDR3 region: CASRGRGRVDNLLGETQYF. CDR3 nucleotide sequence: TGTGCCAGCAGGGGTAGGGGGCGGGTGGACAACCTTTTGGGAGAGACCCAGTACTTC.

J is TRBJ1-2 and V is TRBV19; no definite D call. This CDR3 is 13 amino acids long. Between the trimmed V and J ends, which lost 5 bases and 4 bases, there was a span of 11 bases. CDR1 LNHDA and CDR2 SQIVND come from the germline V gene (reference sequence). The CDR3 bases are TGTGCCAGTAGTGTAACCGAGCTCTATGGCTACACCTTC. Amino acids: CASSVTELYGYTF.

This clonotype was found many times. The V call is TRBV7-2, the J call TRBJ1-1, with TRBD1 as a possible D gene (6 bases). The CDR3 spans 15 residues. Trimming cost V 3 bases and J 1 base, with 12 bases left between them. Germline values: CDR1 SGHTA, CDR2 FQGNSA. CDR3 loop: CASSFLDRGNTEAFF. CDR3 DNA sequence: TGTGCCAGCAGCTTCCTGGACAGAGGGAACACTGAAGCTTTCTTT.

The chain has TRBV7-2 and TRBJ2-7; a weak D match, TRBD2 (6 bases). The CDR3 has 15 amino acids. Germline loops: CDR1 SGHTA, CDR2 FQGNSA. Trimming took 5 bases from V and 0 from J, leaving 14 bases between them. CDR3 DNA sequence: TGTGCCAGCAGCACTTCGGGACTGTCCTCCTACGAGCAGTACTTC. Amino acids: CASSTSGLSSYEQYF.

This clonotype was seen more than once but under ten times. The J gene is TRBJ2-1, the V gene TRBV7-9; 10 positions match TRBD1. V dropped 3 bases and J dropped 8; count of bases not matched to a gene: 4. Per the germline V gene, CDR1 is SEHNR and CDR2 is FQNEAQ (reference sequence). This CDR3 is built from 14 residues. The CDR3 is CASSLGQGSDEQFF. The DNA of the CDR3 is TGTGCCAGCAGCTTGGGACAGGGGTCCGATGAGCAGTTCTTC.

This clonotype has only a few counts. The V and J genes are TRBV6-1 and TRBJ1-5, with D unclear. The V gene's germline CDR1 is MNHNS and CDR2 SASEGT. CDR3 size: 15 residues. V shed 6 bases and J shed 0 bases, with 12 bases lying between them. This CDR3 reads CASSRKHNSNQPQHF. CDR3 bases: TGTGCCAGCAGCCGAAAGCATAATAGCAATCAGCCCCAGCATTTT.

The CDR3 spells CASSEHPRGYYNEQFF. In DNA form, the CDR3 reads TGTGCCAGCAGTGAACACCCGCGGGGGTACTACAATGAGCAGTTCTTC. The chain employs TRBV6-1 and TRBJ2-1; 7 bases are a match to TRBD2. The CDR3 contains 16 residues. With 2 bases clipped from V and 3 bases from J, the junction kept 7 bases outside the gene matches. Germline assignment: CDR1 MNHNS and CDR2 SASEGT.

This clonotype was seen only a few times. The chain joins TRBV13 to TRBJ1-5; possibly TRBD1 for D (6 bases). The V end was cut by 10 bases, the J end by 11 bases, with 18 bases between. This CDR3 comprises 12 residues. Germline assignment: CDR1 PRHDT and CDR2 FYEKMQ (reference sequence). CDR3 region: CANPTGPSAQHF. The CDR3 DNA follows: TGTGCCAACCCGACAGGCCCGTCGGCCCAGCATTTT.

This chain uses TRBV27 with TRBJ1-1, with a weak D call TRBD1 (5 bases). Deletions cut 0 bases from V and 7 bases from J, with 12 bases between. There are 14 residues in the CDR3. Germline V gene sequence: CDR1 MNHEY, CDR2 SMNVEV (reference sequence). The CDR3 DNA reads TGTGCCAGCAGTTTATCTTGGGGCTTGCTTGAAGCTTTCTTT. Translation: CASSLSWGLLEAFF.